The 10 T cell receptor beta chains listed next were all sequenced from one sample in a study of STAT5B mutations in CD4+ large granular lymphocyte leukemia. Profiled with immunoSEQ multiplex PCR; TCRdb holds only in-frame clones, not every one. The data show under 40,000 clones, less than 75% seen once. The specimen was CD4+ T cells from blood buffy coats. These receptors were collected from a human donor in good health.

This clone appeared once. V is TRBV28 and J is TRBJ1-1; the match to TRBD1 covers 8 bases. Germline loops: CDR1 MDHEN, CDR2 SYDVKM. This CDR3 has 15 residues. Trimming cost V 6 bases and J 1 base; bases outside gene matches: 7. The CDR3 is CASRYSGTGNTEAFF. The CDR3 DNA is TGTGCCAGCAGGTATTCCGGGACAGGGAACACTGAAGCTTTCTTT.

This rearrangement joins TRBV28 to TRBJ2-5, with D maybe TRBD1 (6 bases). CDR1 and CDR2 from the germline V gene are MDHEN and SYDVKM. Trimming stripped 2 bases from V and 4 bases from J, with 8 bases between. The CDR3 is made up of 13 amino acids. CDR3 amino acids: CASSLTGLETQYF. The CDR3 bases are TGTGCCAGCAGTTTAACAGGGTTAGAGACCCAGTACTTC.

A few counts support this clone. The chain employs TRBV28 and TRBJ2-1; 7 bases match TRBD2. The J segment lost 6 bases and the V segment lost 6 bases, leaving 14 bases of the junction unmatched. The CDR3 has 16 residues. Germline V gives CDR1 MDHEN, CDR2 SYDVKM. CDR3 nucleotides: TGTGCCAGCAGCCCCCGCCGTGGGGGGGGTCCCAATGAGCAGTTCTTC. Translation: CASSPRRGGGPNEQFF.

The V gene is TRBV27, the J gene TRBJ2-5; D possibly matches TRBD1 or TRBD2 (5 bases each). Germline V gene data show CDR1 as MNHEY and CDR2 as SMNVEV (reference sequence). V lost 5 bases and J 4 bases, leaving 14 bases between the germline ends. The CDR3 totals 14 residues. The CDR3 region has the DNA TGTGCCAGCAGTCGCATCGGGACCTTAGAGACCCAGTACTTC. Residues: CASSRIGTLETQYF.

The chain is built from TRBV15 and TRBJ1-3; D might be TRBD1 (6 bases). V was shortened by 0 bases and J by 0 bases, with 15 bases between the two germline ends. This CDR3 region has 18 residues. The V gene's germline CDR1 is LNHNV and CDR2 YYDKDF (reference sequence). The CDR3 here is CATSRDTMGARSGNTIYF. Here the CDR3 DNA reads TGTGCCACCAGCAGAGATACGATGGGGGCCCGCTCTGGAAACACCATATATTTT.

The V gene is TRBV30, the J gene TRBJ1-2; D is undetermined. This CDR3 has 13 residues. Trimming stripped 3 bases from V and 6 bases from J, with 14 bases between. The V gene's germline CDR1 is GTSNPN and CDR2 SVGIG (reference sequence). The CDR3 loop reads CAWRPAVGDGYTF. The DNA of the CDR3 is TGTGCCTGGAGACCGGCCGTCGGGGATGGCTACACCTTC.

The genes are TRBV6-6 and TRBJ1-1, with 8 bases aligning to TRBD1. V lost 5 bases to trimming and J lost 5 bases; unmatched junction nucleotides: 4. This CDR3 spans 13 amino acids. Germline V lookup: CDR1 MNHNY, CDR2 SVGAGI (reference sequence). The CDR3 protein is CASSQGARTEAFF. The CDR3 bases are TGTGCCAGCAGTCAGGGGGCTCGGACTGAAGCTTTCTTT.

The V and J genes are TRBV6-6 and TRBJ1-1; D call uncertain. Germline CDR1 is MNHNY and CDR2 is SVGAGI (reference sequence). The CDR3 runs to 15 residues. V was pared by 4 bases and J by 1 base, with 13 bases between. This CDR3 is CASSLGGPQNTEAFF. Here the CDR3 DNA reads TGTGCCAGCAGTTTAGGAGGACCGCAGAACACTGAAGCTTTCTTT.

The gene calls are TRBV2 and TRBJ2-4, with a weak D call TRBD1 (5 bases). V was clipped by 3 bases and J by 8 bases, with 11 bases between them. CDR3 length equals 13 residues. Germline CDR1 reads SNHLY; CDR2 reads FYNNEI. In nucleotides, the CDR3 is TGTGCCAGCAGTGATTCAGGGTTGTACATTCAGTACTTC. Translation: CASSDSGLYIQYF.

The V gene is TRBV23-1, the J gene TRBJ1-4; D remains ambiguous. TRBV23-1 is recorded as an ORF, its role being uncertain. The CDR3 totals 14 residues. The V end lost 2 bases, the J end lost 0 bases, and 4 bases lay between the germline ends. CDR3 DNA: TGCGCCAGCAGTCAAGATGCAACTAATGAAAAACTGTTTTTT. Residues: CASSQDATNEKLFF.